Sequencing of this T cell receptor beta chain was carried out in a study of shared clonotypes between healthy human individuals (TCRdb year 2020). Background for the entire study: The cohort comprised a couple of women and a few men aged 18 to 49 years. Per donor, leukapheresis produced somewhere between about 0.94 and 9.5 billion PBMCs. For each donor, three plates each were used for CD4 naive and CD4 memory, two plates were used for CD8 naive, and one plate was used for CD8 memory. Different laboratories and diverse techniques were used to prepare libraries and sequence TCR repertoires, to increase sequencing depth and limit assay-specific biases. To estimate repertoire size and how much clonotypes are shared between individuals, the study performed deep sequencing of blood TCR repertoires from about 5 healthy adults.

Looking up the germline V gene (reference sequence) yields CDR1 MNHEY and CDR2 SMNVEV. From the cysteine through the phenylalanine, the CDR3 covers 15 amino acids. Only CDR3 DNA is held: 45 bases, read in frame from base 1. V is cut by 5 bases and J by 1 base, and the space between the germline ends is 12 bases. Overall study outcomes, separate from this receptor: Estimated clonotype richness was generally larger for naive than for memory subsets. The small number of donors limited the genetic and exposure-history diversity represented. Approximately 5% of naive CD4, around 3.6% of naive CD8, around 2.3% of memory CD4, and roughly 0.4% of memory CD8 clonotypes were shared across four donors. Pairwise subsampling led to the expectation that sequencing depth would affect the degree of clonotype sharing among donors. Sampling was restricted to blood, and TCR repertoires in tissue are likely to differ from TCR repertoires in blood. Even with the large sequencing depth, rarefaction of the sorted-subset datasets indicated that sequencing was incomplete. Higher generation probabilities were observed for clonotypes shared by all four sorted-subset donors than for non-shared clonotypes.

About this clone itself: No cognate antigen has been identified for it. Nothing much larger sits one base from this clone, and base qualities are not available.

Healthy HIV-negative adults with no recently reported acute infections or vaccinations were included as donors. Every donor was a Caucasian adult living in Nashville, Tennessee, USA. CD4+ T cells were enriched by magnetic negative selection; naive cells were then positively selected on CD45RA, and the negative fraction formed the memory subset. Blood was collected by leukapheresis, and PBMCs were isolated by Ficoll-Histopaque density gradient centrifugation and then cryopreserved in liquid nitrogen vapor phase. Analytical flow cytometry was used to check the purity and quantity of each magnetically sorted T cell population. Genomic DNA was isolated from every sorted fraction and measured by UV absorbance on a Nanodrop 2000c. Using the deep immunoSEQ assay, TCR CDR3 regions were amplified from genomic DNA by multiplex PCR. Genomic DNA extracted from each cell subset was distributed evenly over all wells of several immunoSEQ 96-well plates, and each plate served as one replicate. For sorted subsets, each replicate PCR was loaded with about 0.2 ug genomic DNA, equivalent to 25,000 to 35,000 T cell genomes. Purified libraries were quantified with a Qubit 3.0 fluorometer, sized on a Bioanalyzer 2100, and re-quantified with the KAPA Library Quantification kit. Every immunoSEQ 96-well plate was sequenced on a dedicated single-read 150-cycle Illumina NextSeq 550 flow cell. Per the source publication's procedure: Because only junctional sequences without quality scores were contained in the immunoSEQ output, filtering matching that applied to full-length reads could not be performed. Sequences were annotated with PyIR, a Python wrapper for IgBLAST v1.9, and V/J genes and CDR3 were assigned using IMGT germline references. Reads were removed for weak V/J assignments (E-value above 1e-6), missing CDR3, stop codons, out-of-frame junctions, or ambiguous translated residues. V3J clonotypes were defined as sequences sharing the same inferred V gene, J gene, and CDR3 amino acid sequence. To compute the percentage overlap between repertoires, the number of shared unique clonotypes was divided by the size of the smaller repertoire. RTK rarefaction, the Chao1 estimator, and Recon v2.1 estimates of unobserved clonotypes were used to assess repertoire richness. OLGA was used to compute generation probabilities for all TCRbeta clonotypes that the gDNA method yielded from a handful of donors. Held by TCRdb, this immuneACCESS table contains in-frame sequences only and omits some clones. Under half of the omission traces to an unresolved V gene where checked; the cause of the rest is unknown. For V, J and clone size, that table is used; D and trimming come from the DNA. In this sample the table shows around 1,100,000 clones, 60% to 85% of which occur a single time. The top ten hold 0.7% to 0.95% of the sample.

The chain is made from TRBV27 and TRBJ2-1; a tentative D call is TRBD1 (6 bases match). Sequenced input: memory CD4+ T cells from PBMCs. The sample's cell subset or site, from its label and the paper: CD45RA-negative fraction. This receptor was obtained from a man in his late teens or twenties in good health. Some clones in this sample may be carry-over from other donors' samples. For the CDR3, the sequence is CASSQQGRSYNEQFF. The DNA is TGTGCCAGCAGTCAACAGGGCCGTTCCTACAATGAGCAGTTCTTC.